This T cell receptor (beta chain) was recorded in a study of blood T cell repertoires in COVID-19. Produced via immunoSEQ multiplex PCR; TCRdb's table is partial and in-frame only. The table records 200,000 to 250,000 clones, 65% to 85% of them present only once. Germline V gives CDR1 SGHVS, CDR2 FQNEAQ. This CDR3 comprises 15 residues. The ends lost 5 bases at V and 5 bases at J; junction bases unmatched: 3. This receptor was taken from a woman under 40 with COVID-19, enrolled during active disease. Sequenced sample: peripheral blood. The V call is TRBV7-8, the J call TRBJ2-1, with 13 bases identical to TRBD2. CDR3 nucleotides: TGTGCCAGCAGCCCGGGACTAGCGGGGAACAATGAGCAGTTCTTC. Its protein product is CASSPGLAGNNEQFF.